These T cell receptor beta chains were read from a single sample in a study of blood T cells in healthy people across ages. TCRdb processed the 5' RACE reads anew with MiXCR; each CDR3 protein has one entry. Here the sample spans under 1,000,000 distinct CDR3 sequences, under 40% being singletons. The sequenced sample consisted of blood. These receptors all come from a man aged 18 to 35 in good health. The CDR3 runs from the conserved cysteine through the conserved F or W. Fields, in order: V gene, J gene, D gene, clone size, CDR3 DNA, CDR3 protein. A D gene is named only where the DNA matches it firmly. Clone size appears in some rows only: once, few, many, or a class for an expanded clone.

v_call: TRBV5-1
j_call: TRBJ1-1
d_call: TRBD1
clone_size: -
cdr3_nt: TGCGCCAGCAGCCCAGGACAGGGGATACTCACTGAAGCTTTCTTT
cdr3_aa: CASSPGQGILTEAFF

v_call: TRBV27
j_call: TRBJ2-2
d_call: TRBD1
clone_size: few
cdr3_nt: TGTGCCAGCAGGACAGGGGGGCCTAACACCGGGGAGCTGTTTTTT
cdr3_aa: CASRTGGPNTGELFF

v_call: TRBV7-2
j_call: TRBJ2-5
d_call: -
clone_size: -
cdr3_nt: TGTGCCAGCAGCCCCAGGACAGCCATACAAGAGACCCAGTACTTC
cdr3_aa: CASSPRTAIQETQYF

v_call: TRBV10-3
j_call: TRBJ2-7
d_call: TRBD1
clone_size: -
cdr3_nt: TGTGCCATCCGTGAGGACCAAGGGGGCGACTACGAGCAGTACTTC
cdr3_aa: CAIREDQGGDYEQYF

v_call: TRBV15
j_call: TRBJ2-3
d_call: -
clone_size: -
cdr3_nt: TGTGCCACCAGCAGAGGGGGCCCGATAGATACGCAGTATTTT
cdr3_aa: CATSRGGPIDTQYF

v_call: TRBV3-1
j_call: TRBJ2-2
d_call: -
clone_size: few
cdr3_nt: TGTGCCAGCAGCCAAGCGGGTTTCAGCGGGGAGCTGTTTTTT
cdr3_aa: CASSQAGFSGELFF

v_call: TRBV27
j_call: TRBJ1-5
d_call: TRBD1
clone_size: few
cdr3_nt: TGTGCCAGCAGCCCCGGGACAGGGGCTCGAGAGGACAATCAGCCCCAGCATTTT
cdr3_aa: CASSPGTGAREDNQPQHF

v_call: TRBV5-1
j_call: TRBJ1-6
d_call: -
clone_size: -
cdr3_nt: TGCGCCAGCAGCTTAAGTGGATCAGAATCACCCCTCCACTTT
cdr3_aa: CASSLSGSESPLHF

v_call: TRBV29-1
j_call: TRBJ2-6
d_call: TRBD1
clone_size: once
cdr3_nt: TGCAGCGTTGAATTGAGGACAGGGGGTAGCTCTGGGGCCAACGTCCTGACTTTC
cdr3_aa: CSVELRTGGSSGANVLTF

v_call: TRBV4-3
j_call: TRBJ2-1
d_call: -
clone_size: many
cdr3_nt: TGCGCCAGCAGCCATGGAACAGAATACAATGAGCAGTTCTTC
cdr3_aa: CASSHGTEYNEQFF

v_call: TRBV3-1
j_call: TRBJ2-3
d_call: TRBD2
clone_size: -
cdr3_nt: TGTGCCAGCAGCCAAGACAGGTCATTAGCGGGGGGGTCAGATACGCAGTATTTT
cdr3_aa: CASSQDRSLAGGSDTQYF

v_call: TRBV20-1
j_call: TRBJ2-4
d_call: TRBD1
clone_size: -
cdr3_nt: TGCAGTGCTAGATCGGACAGGGTGGAGTTTCAAAACATTCAGTACTTC
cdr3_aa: CSARSDRVEFQNIQYF

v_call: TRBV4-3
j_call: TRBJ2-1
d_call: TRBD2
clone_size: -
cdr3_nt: TGCGCCAGCAGCCAAGATTTTGCAGGGACTAAGGTGTACAGTGAGCAGTTCTTC
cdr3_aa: CASSQDFAGTKVYSEQFF

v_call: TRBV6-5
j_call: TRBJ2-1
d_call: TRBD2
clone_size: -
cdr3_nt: TGTGCCAGCAGTTACCCTGGGACTAGCGGGGAATGCTACAATGAGCAGTTCTTC
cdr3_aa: CASSYPGTSGECYNEQFF

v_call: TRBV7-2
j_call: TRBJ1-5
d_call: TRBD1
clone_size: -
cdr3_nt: TGTGCCAGCAGCCCAGCTAATACAGGGGGTAGCAATCAGCCCCAGCATTTT
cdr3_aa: CASSPANTGGSNQPQHF

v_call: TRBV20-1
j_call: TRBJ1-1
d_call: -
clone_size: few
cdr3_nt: TGCAGTGCTAGAGATATGCGGAACACTGAAGCTTTCTTT
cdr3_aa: CSARDMRNTEAFF

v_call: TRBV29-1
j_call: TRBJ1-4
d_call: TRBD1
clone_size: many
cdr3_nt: TGCAGCGTTGGCGACAGGGTCGGTGAAAAACTGTTTTTT
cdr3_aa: CSVGDRVGEKLFF

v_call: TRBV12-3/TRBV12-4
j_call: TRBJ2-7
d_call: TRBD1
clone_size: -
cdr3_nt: TGTGCCAGCAGTTTTCGGGACAGTAAATACGAGCAGTACTTC
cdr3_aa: CASSFRDSKYEQYF

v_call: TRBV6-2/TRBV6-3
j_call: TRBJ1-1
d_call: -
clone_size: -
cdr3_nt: TGTGCCAGCAGTTACTCTTCAGGGAATGGGAACACTGAAGCTTTCTTT
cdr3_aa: CASSYSSGNGNTEAFF

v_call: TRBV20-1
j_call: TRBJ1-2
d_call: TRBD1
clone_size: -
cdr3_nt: TGCAGTGCTAGAGGATACAGGGGGGGCTATGGCTACACCTTC
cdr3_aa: CSARGYRGGYGYTF

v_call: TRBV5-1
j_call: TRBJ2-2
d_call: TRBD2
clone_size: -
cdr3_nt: TGCGCCAGCAGCTTGGAGTCCAGCGGGGGGGCCAAAACCGGGGAGCTGTTTTTT
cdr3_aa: CASSLESSGGAKTGELFF

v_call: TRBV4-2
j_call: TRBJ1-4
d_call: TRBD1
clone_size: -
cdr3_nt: TGTGCCGGCAGCCAGGCAGGACAGGGAGGAGAAAAACTGTTTTTT
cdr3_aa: CAGSQAGQGGEKLFF

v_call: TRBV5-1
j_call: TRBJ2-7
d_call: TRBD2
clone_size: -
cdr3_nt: TGCGCCAGCAGCTTTAGACTAGCCGGGGGTTACAATGAGCAGTACTTC
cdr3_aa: CASSFRLAGGYNEQYF

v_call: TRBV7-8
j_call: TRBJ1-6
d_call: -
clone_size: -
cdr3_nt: TGTGCCAGCAGCTTGGGGAGTTACGGTTCCTATAATTCACCCCTCCACTTT
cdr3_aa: CASSLGSYGSYNSPLHF

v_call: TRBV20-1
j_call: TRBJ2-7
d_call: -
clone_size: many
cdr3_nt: TGCAGTGCTAGCTCAGGACACCCCTACGAGCAGTACTTC
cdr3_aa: CSASSGHPYEQYF

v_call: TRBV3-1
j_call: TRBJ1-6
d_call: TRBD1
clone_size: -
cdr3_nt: TGTGCCAGCAGCCCTTCAGGACAGGCCTCTCTTTGGTCACCCCACCACTTT
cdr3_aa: CASSPSGQASLWSPHHF

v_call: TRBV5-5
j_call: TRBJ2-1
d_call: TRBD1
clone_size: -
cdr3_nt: TGTGCCAGCAGCTTTTTTGGGGACAGGAGCTCCTACAATGAGCAGTTCTTC
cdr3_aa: CASSFFGDRSSYNEQFF

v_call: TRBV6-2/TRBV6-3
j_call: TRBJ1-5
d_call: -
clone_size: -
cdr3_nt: TGTGCCAGCGGACCCTCCCGCAATCAGCCCCAGCATTTT
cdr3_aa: CASGPSRNQPQHF

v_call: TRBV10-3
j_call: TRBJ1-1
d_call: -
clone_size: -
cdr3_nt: TGTGCCATCAGTGACCCCCGGGGGGGGTCTGGCACTGAAGCTTTCTTT
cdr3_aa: CAISDPRGGSGTEAFF

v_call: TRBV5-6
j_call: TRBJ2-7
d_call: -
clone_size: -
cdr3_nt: TGTGCCAGCAGCTCAGACAGACCTGGGAACGAGCAGTACTTC
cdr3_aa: CASSSDRPGNEQYF

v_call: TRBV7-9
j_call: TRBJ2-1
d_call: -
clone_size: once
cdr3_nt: TGTGCCCCCGGGGGGCTAGCGATAGACCCCTACAATGAGCAGTTCTTC
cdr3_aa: CAPGGLAIDPYNEQFF

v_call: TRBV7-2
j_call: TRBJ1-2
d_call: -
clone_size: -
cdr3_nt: TGTGCCAGCAGCGTAGAAGCGGCAGCGTCTGGCTACACCTTC
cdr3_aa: CASSVEAAASGYTF

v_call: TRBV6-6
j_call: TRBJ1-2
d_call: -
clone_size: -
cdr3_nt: TGTGCCAGCAGTTACCTTCTGGGAGACCGAAGGGGCTACACCTTC
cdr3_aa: CASSYLLGDRRGYTF

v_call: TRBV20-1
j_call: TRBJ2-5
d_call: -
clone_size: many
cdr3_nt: TGCAGTGCGAGCCAACAAGAGACCCAGTACTTC
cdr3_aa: CSASQQETQYF

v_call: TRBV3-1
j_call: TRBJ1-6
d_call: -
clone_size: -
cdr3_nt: TGTGCCAGCAGCCAAGGCGGGGGGAATTCACCCCCCCACTTT
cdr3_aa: CASSQGGGNSPPHF

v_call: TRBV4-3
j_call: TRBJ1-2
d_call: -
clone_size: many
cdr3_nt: TGCGCCAGCAGCCAAGATTCTCTCAGCTATGGCTACACCTTC
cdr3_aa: CASSQDSLSYGYTF

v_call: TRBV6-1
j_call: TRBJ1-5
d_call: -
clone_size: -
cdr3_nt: TGTGCCCTCAACCAGGGTGGAAATCAGCCCCAGCATTTT
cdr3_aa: CALNQGGNQPQHF

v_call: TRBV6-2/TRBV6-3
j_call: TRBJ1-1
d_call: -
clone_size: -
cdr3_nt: TGTGCCAGCAGTTTGCGACAGGTGAACACTGCAGCTTTCTTT
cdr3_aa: CASSLRQVNTAAFF

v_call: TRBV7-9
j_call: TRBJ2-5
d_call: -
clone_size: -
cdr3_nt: TGTGCCAGCGGGGAAAACGAAGAGACCCAGTACTTC
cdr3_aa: CASGENEETQYF

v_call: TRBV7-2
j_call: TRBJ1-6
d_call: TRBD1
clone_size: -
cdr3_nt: TGTGCCAGCAGCCAAAGACAGGGTAATTCACCCCTCCACTTT
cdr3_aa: CASSQRQGNSPLHF

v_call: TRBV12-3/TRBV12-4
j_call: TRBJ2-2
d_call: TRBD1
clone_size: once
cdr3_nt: TGTGCCAGCAGCTTGGGACAGGGTGTACGCGGGGAGCTGTTTTTT
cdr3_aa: CASSLGQGVRGELFF

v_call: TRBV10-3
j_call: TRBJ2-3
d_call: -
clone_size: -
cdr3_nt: TGTGCCATAAAGATCCGGGACATTGGCACAGATACGCAGTATTTT
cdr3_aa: CAIKIRDIGTDTQYF

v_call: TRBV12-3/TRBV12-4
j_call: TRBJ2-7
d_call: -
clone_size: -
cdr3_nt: TGTGCCAGCAGTTCCAGGGGCTACTCCTACGAGCAGTACTTC
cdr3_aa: CASSSRGYSYEQYF

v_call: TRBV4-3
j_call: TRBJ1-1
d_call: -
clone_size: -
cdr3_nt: TGCGCCAGCAGCCCACTTGGTCAGACGAACACTGAAGCTTTCTTT
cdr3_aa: CASSPLGQTNTEAFF

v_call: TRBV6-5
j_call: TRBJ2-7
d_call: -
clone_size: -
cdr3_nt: TGTGCCAGCAGTTACTCGTACGGGGCCGACTACGAGCAGTACTTC
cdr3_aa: CASSYSYGADYEQYF

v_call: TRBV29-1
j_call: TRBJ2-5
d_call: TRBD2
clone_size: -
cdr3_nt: TGCAGCGTTCGAGGTCGAACTAGCGGGGCTTATGAGCAGTACTTC
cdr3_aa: CSVRGRTSGAYEQYF

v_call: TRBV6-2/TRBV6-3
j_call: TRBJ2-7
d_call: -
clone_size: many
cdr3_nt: TGTGCCAGCAGTTACGGTTGGGACGGCTCCTACGAGCAGTACTTC
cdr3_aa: CASSYGWDGSYEQYF

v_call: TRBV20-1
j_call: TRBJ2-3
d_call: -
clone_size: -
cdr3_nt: TGCAGTGCTAGAGATTTCCCTGGGGGAGATGGTACGCAGTATTTT
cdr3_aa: CSARDFPGGDGTQYF

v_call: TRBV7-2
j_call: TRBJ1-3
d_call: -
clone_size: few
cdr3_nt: TGTGCCAGCAGCCGAGAGAGCTCTGGAAACACCATATATTTT
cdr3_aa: CASSRESSGNTIYF

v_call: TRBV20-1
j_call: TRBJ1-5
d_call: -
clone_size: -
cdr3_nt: TGCAGTGCTAGAGATCGATTAGGGGGGCAGCCCCAGCATTTT
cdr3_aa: CSARDRLGGQPQHF